This T cell receptor beta chain was identified in a study of cytomegalovirus exposure and HLA in healthy donors (dated by TCRdb to 2017 to 2019). Concerning the study at large: According to an earlier analysis of several hundred of the donors, 150 million to 200 million T cells yielded over 90 million unique TCR beta sequences and 276 Gb of sequence data. Typing coverage varied by locus: roughly 629-630 donors for A, B, C, DRB1 and DQB1; approximately 500 for DQA1; about 590 for DPA1; around 450 for DPB1. High-throughput TCR immunosequencing, statistical association of individual TCRs with disease status, and machine learning were combined to predict cytomegalovirus infection status. Every repertoire in the discovery cohort had been generated on one and the same sequencing platform. The aim of the study was to test whether cataloging public T cell receptors could identify signatures of past pathogen exposure. A later analysis re-examined previously published TCR beta repertoires from hundreds of donors and added high-resolution HLA genotyping to investigate patterns of TCR occurrence. The genetic ancestry cluster associated with self-reported Caucasian donors included 65% to 90% of the roughly 360 genotyped donors. A handful of DR-DQ haplotypes were handled as single units for association and clustering because linkage in the cohort was strong. The T cell repertoires of 700 or so subjects were profiled by immunosequencing and related to cytomegalovirus serostatus. Both class I and class II loci were covered by HLA typing, at four-digit resolution. Genome-wide SNP genotypes for about 60% of the 666 donors were used in a later genetic analysis, which treated that subset as a discovery cohort. Along with the roughly 700-subject first cohort, a separate validation cohort of about 110 different subjects was used. Donor age, sex, ethnicity and CMV serostatus were compiled together with the repertoire data. Among some 410 genotyped donors of the cohort, an average of 235,054 unique TCR beta nucleotide sequences were sequenced per donor, around 20% of them non-productive. An early release that covered more than 550 HLA-typed donors contained approximately 300 gigabases of sequencing data and approximately 85 million unique TCR sequences. In the later analysis, no new phenotypic data were used to find candidate immune exposures; instead, reliance was placed on TCR beta sequences and their occurrence across donors. To decide whether each TCR beta V gene segment behaved as functional or pseudogenic, an earlier analysis of approximately 590 of the donors relied on high-throughput TCR beta sequencing. Overall study outcomes, separate from this receptor: In a later analysis, HLA-associated TCR beta chains were found to be more clonally expanded and to have lower generation probabilities than equally common non-associated chains. HLA typing was unavailable for some donors at each locus, so association tests used only the typed subset. Because counts were too low, seventeen rarely observed V segments, including chromosome 9 orphons, were excluded from the earlier analysis of several hundred of the donors. In vitro tests confirmed that a few of the cytomegalovirus-associated TCR beta chains recognize cytomegalovirus antigens. Correlated functional status among segregating V segments might reflect linkage disequilibrium, but an unknown experimental factor could not be ruled out. A later analysis found that TCR association rates varied across HLA loci, with DRB1 alleles showing the most associated TCRs and HLA-C alleles the fewest. A later analysis found that most CMV-associated TCR beta chains appeared HLA-restricted, with HLA associations seemingly driven largely by CMV exposure. A later genetic analysis associated a missense DCLRE1C variant with V-gene and J-gene trimming of TCR beta chains, and an independent cohort replicated the association. A further reported finding was that TCR beta sequences accurately predicted the HLA-A and HLA-B alleles for most subjects in the first cohort. Most TCR sequences were seen in very few donors, while some public TCRs were found in many individuals. In this cohort, only TCR beta chains were sequenced, and detectable features were limited by the absence of alpha or paired-chain data. In a later analysis, some 18,000 TCR beta sequences were associated with specific HLA alleles at a false discovery rate of 0.05. Because the 87-base-pair reads could not distinguish some IMGT-functional V segments, including TRBV6-2 and TRBV6-3, those segments were excluded. Compared with the 666-donor mean, donors in an Asian-associated ancestry cluster had fewer N-insertions in productive TCRs, according to a later genetic analysis. In a later analysis, several top co-occurrence clusters were reported to appear linked to parvovirus B19, influenza, CMV and Epstein-Barr virus. Strong co-occurrence of HLA alleles, especially DR and DQ, made assigning TCR associations to individual alleles difficult. An earlier analysis of approximately 540 of the donors showed that most TCR beta V segments appeared in productive rearrangements either about 87% or about 30% of the time, which broadly matched IMGT annotations. The classifier was reported to diagnose cytomegalovirus status with high specificity and sensitivity in both the original and validation cohorts. Presence/absence analyses assumed roughly uniform sequencing depth across donors, an assumption that may not hold. CMV serostatus was the only immune exposure information available for the cohort. According to the authors, the approach could potentially be generalized to other disease states and immunological phenotypes. A total of fewer than 200 TCR beta chains were listed by the study as associated with cytomegalovirus. A group of highly shared sequence variants was considered likely to be a technical artifact of the sequencing pipeline.

Reading the germline V gene (reference sequence) gives CDR1 SEHNR and CDR2 FQNEAQ. From cysteine to phenylalanine, the CDR3 is 14 amino acids long. Only CDR3 DNA remains: 42 bases, in frame from the first base. Here V drops 5 bases and J drops 4 bases, and the junction holds 7 bases not matched to any gene. Remarks on this clone: Its antigen is unknown. Base qualities are not recorded, but no much larger clone differs from it by a single base.

Library construction relied on the immunoSEQ multiplex PCR assay. A mixture of 60 forward primers for TCR Vbeta segments and 13 reverse primers for TCR Jbeta segments was used in the multiplex PCR. The CDR3 region of rearranged TCR beta genes was amplified from genomic DNA by a multiplex PCR assay. On the Illumina HiSeq System, the amplified TCR beta libraries were sequenced as 87-base-pair reads. From the authors' description of their analysis: Across the 666 repertoires, a later analysis counted tens of millions of unique TCR beta chains, 8.5 million to 12 million of which were shared by at least two donors. To remove PCR and sequencing errors, raw reads were error-corrected and collapsed into unique sequences using a nearest-neighbor algorithm that merged closely related sequences. V, D and J gene segments were assigned by aligning CDR3 sequences to IMGT reference sequences. For a sequence to be retained, at least a six-nucleotide match to both a V gene segment and a J gene segment was required. Rearrangements were classified as productive when the CDR3 lacked stop codons and remained in frame with V and J, and all other rearrangements were classified as non-productive. CDR3 was defined according to IMGT convention as the region running from the second conserved V-encoded cysteine to the conserved J-encoded phenylalanine. The earlier analysis of 500 to 600 of the donors excluded sequences that lacked an unambiguous match to a single V gene segment. An earlier analysis of under 750 of the donors called V segments functional above 56.7% productive rearrangements and segregating when the between-donor standard deviation exceeded 5%. A statistical classification framework was developed to diagnose cytomegalovirus status using the catalog of TCR beta chain sequences. In a later analysis, V and J genes were assigned by comparing TCR nucleotide sequences against IMGT/GENE-DB human TR gene sequences. The TCRdist pipeline was used in a later analysis to assign CDR3 sequences and most-parsimonious VDJ recombination scenarios. In a later analysis, every TCR beta chain was defined by the combination of its CDR3 amino acid sequence and its V-gene family, and reads without a unique V-gene family were dropped. A later analysis removed over 500 highly shared, low-generation-probability nucleotide sequences to deal with suspected cross-contamination and a sequencing artifact. A later analysis calculated a clonal expansion index for each public chain from normalized within-repertoire ranks of inferred template counts. A later analysis computed generation probabilities with a VDJ recombination model fitted to out-of-frame rearrangements, and checked the results against IGoR. A later analysis scored TCR-TCR, TCR-HLA and TCR-CMV co-occurrence with hypergeometric tests, applying a repertoire-size bias correction to TCR pairs. False discovery rates were estimated in a later analysis by permuting HLA or CMV assignments 20 times. A later analysis grouped co-occurring TCRs with DBSCAN, adding TCRdist sequence similarity when clustering within HLA-allele-positive subsets. Repertoires with fewer than 30,000 or more than 120,000 public chains, plus five repertoires with anomalous nucleotide sharing, were excluded from co-occurrence clustering. TCRdb mirrors the immuneACCESS table, restricted to in-frame sequences. Some clones are absent from its copies; in checked studies, under half trace to an unresolved V gene, and the reason for the others is unknown. That table gives V, J and clone size, and the DNA gave D and trimming. The sample has approximately 100,000 clones on record, around 85% of them singletons. The ten largest account for 3% to 4% of the sample.

The cohort consisted of hundreds of healthy bone marrow donors. At the time of sampling, every cohort member was nominally healthy, though immune exposures that went unrecorded were likely present. The donor was CMV seronegative and was included in the group of approximately 350 seronegative cohort members. A peripheral blood sample was collected from each donor, and TCR beta sequencing was performed on peripheral blood mononuclear cells. The Qiagen DNeasy Blood Extraction Kit was used to extract genomic DNA from the blood cell samples. This clonotype originated in a man aged 25-45 years in good health and CMV-seronegative. The chain links TRBV7-9 with TRBJ2-5; TRBD1 fits 7 bases in the junction. Material: PBMCs. The CDR3 here reads CASSLEQGLETQYF. The nucleotides are TGTGCCAGCAGCCTTGAACAGGGGCTAGAGACCCAGTACTTC.